What follows is one TCR beta chain and its context. TCR beta was sequenced from blood CD8+ and CD4+ T cells. Bulk CD8+ and CD4+ cells came from magnetic negative isolation; CD8+ TEMRA by FACS. RNA totalling about 0.45 to 1 ug underwent reverse transcription with random hexamers. TCR beta CDR3 was amplified by immunoSEQ multiplex PCR. This amplification extended across 54 Vbeta and 13 Jbeta segments. TCRdb ran MiXCR on the immunoSEQ multiplex PCR reads and lists one entry per CDR3 protein. The data show under 350,000 distinct CDR3 sequences, 90% to 95% seen once. The sample is drawn from a study of CD8 T cells in Susac syndrome. CDR1 SGHRS and CDR2 YFSETQ come from the germline V gene. Trimming shortened V by 1 base and J by 3 bases, and 11 bases separated the two germline ends. This CDR3 has 14 amino acids.

The source material was CD4+ T cells from PBMCs. The sequence was collected from a human donor with multiple sclerosis. This sequence joins TRBV5-1 and TRBJ2-7; weak D call: TRBD1 (6 bases). This CDR3 is CASSLRIGGYEQYF. The CDR3 nucleotides read TGCGCCAGCAGCTTGAGGATAGGGGGCTACGAGCAGTACTTC.